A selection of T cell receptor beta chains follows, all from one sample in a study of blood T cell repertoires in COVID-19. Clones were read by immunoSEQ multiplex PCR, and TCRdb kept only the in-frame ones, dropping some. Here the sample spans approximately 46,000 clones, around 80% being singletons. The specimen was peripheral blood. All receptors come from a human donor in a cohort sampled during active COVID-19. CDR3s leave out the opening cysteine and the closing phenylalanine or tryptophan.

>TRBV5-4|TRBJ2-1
ASSSRSGSYNEQF
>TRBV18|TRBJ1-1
ASSPGGRNTEAF
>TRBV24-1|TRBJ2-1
ATSDSGGSSYNEQF
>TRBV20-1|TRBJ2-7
SGREGYEQY
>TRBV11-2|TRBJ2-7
ASSRDRLGEQY
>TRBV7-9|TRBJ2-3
ASSSGTSLTDTQY
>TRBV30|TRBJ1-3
AWIRDSGNTIY
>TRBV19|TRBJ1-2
ASRGQGIDGYT
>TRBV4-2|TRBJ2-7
ASSQDSVTSGRYEQY
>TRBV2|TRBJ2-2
ASSEAGRSTGELF
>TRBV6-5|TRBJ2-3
ASSYSRLDTQY
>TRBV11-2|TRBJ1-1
ASSLDEDTEAF
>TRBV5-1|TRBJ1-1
ASSLAQGKDEAF
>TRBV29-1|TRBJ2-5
SETGAGETQY